The 9 T cell receptor beta chains presented below share a single source sample, sequenced in a study of T cell responses to AZD1222 COVID-19 vaccine. Assay used: immunoSEQ multiplex PCR; TCRdb lists only in-frame clones, some missing. Of about 130,000 clones detected, over 85% appear once; the ten largest clones hold around 1.1%. The sample consisted of peripheral blood, taken 28 days after the second AZD1222 dose. Receptor source: an adult who received the AZD1222 COVID-19 vaccine.

The chain uses TRBV7-8 and TRBJ2-1; the D is unclear. From germline, CDR1 is SGHVS and CDR2 FQNEAQ. The V end was cut by 3 bases, the J end by 0 bases, with 12 bases between. This CDR3 comprises 16 residues. CDR3 protein: CASSFAVLSSYNEQFF. CDR3 coding DNA: TGTGCCAGCAGCTTCGCGGTCCTATCCTCCTACAATGAGCAGTTCTTC.

The chain couples TRBV3-1 (or the pseudogene TRBV3-2) to TRBJ1-1; 9 bases fit TRBD1. Unmatched junction bases numbered 4, after V lost 4 bases and J lost 4 bases. The CDR3 sequence is 14 residues long. Germline-derived CDR1 and CDR2 are LGHDT and YNNKEL (reference sequence). The CDR3 loop reads CASSRQGVFTEAFF. CDR3 nucleotide sequence: TGTGCCAGCAGCCGACAGGGGGTGTTCACTGAAGCTTTCTTT.

This sequence joins TRBV11-2 and TRBJ2-2; D is perhaps TRBD1 (5 bases). CDR1 and CDR2 from the germline V gene are SGHAT and FQNNGV. The V end was cut by 7 bases, the J end by 2 bases, with 17 bases between. This CDR3 comprises 16 residues. DNA for the CDR3: TGTGCCAGCACCCAGATATGGGGCGGCAACACCGGGGAGCTGTTTTTT. As protein: CASTQIWGGNTGELFF. The full variable domain, its missing parts supplied by reference TRBV11-2 and TRBJ2-2, is EAGVAQSPRYKIIEKRQSVAFWCNPISGHATLYWYQQILGQGPKLLIQFQNNGVVDDSQLPKDRFSAERLKGVDSTLKIQPAKLEDSAVYLCASTQIWGGNTGELFFGEGSRLTVL.

This sequence joins TRBV7-3 and TRBJ1-1; D unclear. The germline CDR1 and CDR2 sequences are SGHTA and FQGTGA. The ends were cut back, 5 bases at V and 5 bases at J, with 12 bases in the middle. This CDR3 has 13 amino acids. The CDR3, as DNA: TGTGCCAGCAGCGCCACGAGGGTGACTGAAGCTTTCTTT. This codes for CASSATRVTEAFF.

The V and J genes are TRBV27 and TRBJ2-7, with D maybe TRBD1 (5 bases). The CDR3 sequence is 16 residues long. The V end was cut by 3 bases, the J end by 3 bases, with 18 bases between. CDR1 is MNHEY and CDR2 is SMNVEV in the germline V gene (reference sequence). Written as DNA, the CDR3 is TGTGCCAGCAGTTTCCAACCTCGCGCAGGGCACTACGAGCAGTACTTC. Protein sequence: CASSFQPRAGHYEQYF.

The CDR3 spells CASSVGGGETQYF. DNA of the CDR3: TGTGCCAGCAGCGTAGGCGGAGGAGAGACCCAGTACTTC. The V gene is TRBV9, the J gene TRBJ2-5; a weak D match, TRBD2 (5 bases). V lost 0 bases and J lost 4, with 7 bases in between. Germline loops: CDR1 SGDLS, CDR2 YYNGEE. The CDR3 sequence is 13 residues long.

The chain joins TRBV19 to TRBJ2-1; D perhaps matches TRBD2 (6 bases). The germline gives CDR1 LNHDA, CDR2 SQIVND (reference sequence). This CDR3 region has 17 residues. Trimming took off 3 bases at V and 3 bases at J, with 18 bases between the two ends. CDR3 bases: TGTGCCAGTAGTATGGGCGGGGACCCCCCTTTCTACAATGAGCAGTTCTTC. This gives the protein CASSMGGDPPFYNEQFF.

The V gene is TRBV7-2, the J gene TRBJ2-3, with TRBD2 identical over 8 bases. This CDR3 region has 15 residues. Losses at the gene ends were 4 bases for V and 3 bases for J; bases not matched to a gene: 6. The germline CDR1 and CDR2 sequences are SGHTA and FQGNSA. Here the CDR3 reads CASSSTSGGTDTQYF. The CDR3 DNA sequence: TGTGCCAGCAGCTCAACTAGCGGAGGGACAGATACGCAGTATTTT.

The chain recombines TRBV5-1 with TRBJ2-5, with no clear D. Trimming cost V 1 base and J 2 bases, with 6 bases left between them. CDR3 length: 13 residues. CDR1 is SGHRS, CDR2 YFSETQ, per germline. The CDR3 sequence is CASSLLVQETQYF. CDR3 nucleotides: TGCGCCAGCAGCTTGTTGGTACAAGAGACCCAGTACTTC.